The subject of this entry is one T cell receptor (beta chain). The PCR was carried out with 60 Vbeta primers and 13 Jbeta primers. TCRdb keeps only in-frame clones here, not all; method: immunoSEQ multiplex PCR. The sample has around 170,000 clones; 82% are singletons. The CDR3 runs to 11 residues. Germline assignment: CDR1 MNHEY and CDR2 SVGAGI. V was pared by 10 bases and J by 6 bases, with 12 bases between. These data come from a study of cytomegalovirus exposure and HLA in healthy donors. The sample was PBMCs. This clonotype was sampled from a woman under 30 in good health and CMV-seronegative. J is TRBJ1-2 and V is TRBV6-5; D may be TRBD1 (6 bases). The CDR3 DNA reads as TGTGCCATCCAGGGGATCGATGGCTACACCTTC. Amino acids: CAIQGIDGYTF.